This TCR beta chain was identified in a study of T cell changes during pregnancy in multiple sclerosis. The repertoire was sequenced with immunoSEQ multiplex PCR; TCRdb's copy has only in-frame clones and lacks some. Among about 25,000 clones listed, around nine tenths were seen once. The V gene end was trimmed by 6 bases and the J gene end by 2 bases; junction bases not matched to a gene: 4. CDR3 length: 15 amino acids. The germline V gene has CDR1 SGDLS and CDR2 YYNGEE. The clonotype originates from a female donor in good health, enrolled as a control in a pregnancy study. Sequencing used CD8+ T cells from peripheral blood mononuclear cells, obtained in the first trimester of pregnancy. The chain employs TRBV9 and TRBJ2-1; 11 bases match TRBD2. The CDR3 protein is CASTLSGRAYNEQFF. The CDR3 DNA is TGTGCCAGCACCCTTAGCGGGAGGGCCTACAATGAGCAGTTCTTC.